These 10 T cell receptor beta chains came from one sample sequenced in a study of blood T cell repertoires in COVID-19. Using immunoSEQ multiplex PCR, the repertoire was profiled, and TCRdb retains in-frame clones only, with some absent. The data show about 260,000 clones, 85% to 90% seen once. Source material: peripheral blood. All receptors derive from a woman aged 40 to 50 with acute or convalescent COVID-19.

The rearrangement joins TRBV18 to TRBJ2-5; D is ambiguous. Germline V gene sequence: CDR1 KGHSH, CDR2 LQKENI. V was pared by 2 bases and J by 1 base, with 14 bases between. CDR3 length: 16 residues. The CDR3 DNA sequence: TGTGCCAGCTCACCAAGAGGCCCCGGCCCCCAAGAGACCCAGTACTTC. Translation: CASSPRGPGPQETQYF.

The rearrangement uses TRBV2 and TRBJ1-1; TRBD1 aligns across 7 bases. Trimming took 4 bases from V and 8 from J; bases not matched to a gene: 7. The germline gives CDR1 SNHLY, CDR2 FYNNEI. The CDR3 spans 13 residues. The CDR3 nucleotides read TGTGCCAGCAGTGCTCTAGGACAGGCCGAAGCTTTCTTT. Amino acid sequence: CASSALGQAEAFF.

V and J are TRBV5-1 and TRBJ2-5, with D possibly being TRBD1 (6 bases). In germline, CDR1 is SGHRS, CDR2 YFSETQ. V shed 5 bases and J shed 1 base, with 21 bases lying between them. The CDR3 is 17 residues long. CDR3 region: CASRTKQGIAFQETQYF. In nucleotides, the CDR3 is TGCGCCAGCAGGACTAAACAGGGAATCGCGTTCCAAGAGACCCAGTACTTC.

The rearrangement links TRBV9 to TRBJ2-1, with 7 nucleotides matching TRBD2. J was trimmed by 12 bases and V by 0 bases; bases with no gene match: 3. Germline V gene sequence: CDR1 SGDLS, CDR2 YYNGEE. The CDR3 spans 12 residues. The DNA for the CDR3 is TGTGCCAGCAGCGTAGCGGGGGGTGGGCAGTTCTTC. Protein sequence: CASSVAGGGQFF.

The chain is built from TRBV13 and TRBJ2-7, with 9 bases lining up with TRBD1. CDR3 length equals 17 residues. Germline CDR1 reads PRHDT; CDR2 reads FYEKMQ (reference sequence). J was trimmed by 5 bases and V by 2 bases; bases with no gene match: 13. CDR3 in amino acids: CASSLPTSGTGPHEQYV. The DNA for the CDR3 is TGTGCCAGCAGCTTACCTACTTCCGGGACAGGGCCCCACGAGCAGTACGTC.

J is TRBJ2-7 and V is TRBV9, with D perhaps matching TRBD1 (5 bases). Trimming shortened V by 0 bases and J by 4 bases, and 14 bases separated the two germline ends. CDR1 is SGDLS, CDR2 YYNGEE, per germline. The length of the CDR3 is 15 residues. The CDR3 DNA reads TGTGCCAGCAGCGTAGAAAAGGGGAAGGGATACGAGCAGTACGTC. Amino acid sequence: CASSVEKGKGYEQYV.

The chain is built from TRBV27 and TRBJ1-6, with no clear D. Per the germline V gene, CDR1 is MNHEY and CDR2 is SMNVEV (reference sequence). This CDR3 comprises 13 residues. V lost 2 bases and J lost 9, with 8 bases in between. CDR3 in DNA: TGTGCCAGCAGTTTAAGACTAGGTTCACCCCTCCACTTT. It codes for CASSLRLGSPLHF.

The chain has TRBV10-2 and TRBJ2-2; 12 nucleotides line up with TRBD2. After removal of 9 bases from V and 6 bases from J, the junction contained 2 bases not matched to a gene. The germline V gene encodes CDR1 WSHSY and CDR2 SAAADI. The CDR3 consists of 13 residues. CDR3 coding DNA: TGCGCCAGTGGACTAGCGGGGCCCGGGGAGCTGTTTTTT. The encoded protein is CASGLAGPGELFF.

The chain uses TRBV3-1 (or the pseudogene TRBV3-2) and TRBJ1-1, with a tentative D call TRBD1 (5 bases). Looked up from germline, CDR1 is LGHDT and CDR2 is YNNKEL (reference sequence). The CDR3 runs to 16 residues. Trimming took off 1 base at V and 11 bases at J, with 23 bases between the two ends. In DNA form, the CDR3 reads TGTGCCAGCAGCCAAGGGGTGGGGACTCGTCCGACGTCGGCTTTCTTT. The encoded protein is CASSQGVGTRPTSAFF.

V and J are TRBV12-5 and TRBJ2-5; 10 bases align to TRBD1. CDR3 length: 15 residues. The germline V gene has CDR1 LGHNT and CDR2 FRNRAP. Trimming cost V 4 bases and J 5 bases; bases outside gene matches: 7. The CDR3 DNA reads as TGTGCTAGTGGTTCGGGACAGGGGTATCGGGAGACCCAGTACTTC. Encoded protein: CASGSGQGYRETQYF.